This T cell receptor (beta chain) was sequenced for a study of early T cells in non-severe SARS-CoV-2 infection. As for the study in general: The authors sequenced bulk RNA from unsorted whole blood, leaving chains unpaired.

This clonotype was recorded many times. Molecules of cDNA were individually given unique molecular identifiers that were attached to them. TCRdb processed the 5' RACE reads anew with MiXCR; each CDR3 protein has one entry. Here the sample spans about 37,000 distinct CDR3 sequences, 5% to 6% being singletons. V was trimmed by 0 bases and J by 0 bases, leaving 8 bases between them. This CDR3 contains 15 residues. Germline CDR1 reads MNHEY; CDR2 reads SMNVEV (reference sequence). The chain has TRBV27 and TRBJ1-1; D not resolved. Here the sequenced sample was whole blood, taken at baseline. This TCR derives from an adult who was a healthcare worker with PCR-confirmed SARS-CoV-2 infection or an uninfected control (not recorded which). The CDR3 loop is CASSLSRGMNTEAFF. In nucleotides, the CDR3 is TGTGCCAGCAGTTTATCACGGGGAATGAACACTGAAGCTTTCTTT.